One and the same sample provided the 14 T cell receptor beta chains below, sequenced in a study of T-cell reconstitution after alpha-beta-depleted transplantation in children. Molecular barcoding with unique molecular identifiers was used for the TCRbeta library. TCRdb ran MiXCR on the PCR reads and lists one entry per CDR3 protein. The repertoire holds approximately 400,000 distinct CDR3 sequences, 11% seen once, with roughly 5.5% in the top ten. Sequenced here: PBMCs from the stem cell graft donor, sampled from the stem cell graft. Receptors were obtained from a human donor who donated a stem cell graft to a child with acute myeloid leukemia.

This clonotype was seen only a few times. This chain links TRBV15 with TRBJ1-5, with a tentative D call TRBD1 (5 bases). Trimming took off 1 base at V and 1 base at J, with 8 bases between the two ends. The germline CDR1 and CDR2 sequences are LNHNV and YYDKDF (reference sequence). The CDR3 is 15 amino acids. The CDR3 coding sequence is TGTGCCACCAGCAGAGTCGGGACGAGCAATCAGCCCCAGCATTTT. This translates into CATSRVGTSNQPQHF.

This clonotype was seen many times. The chain carries TRBV29-1 and TRBJ1-1; 7 bases line up with TRBD1. The CDR3 extends over 12 amino acids. Germline V CDR1 and CDR2: SQVTM, ANQGSEA. V lost 5 bases to trimming and J lost 3 bases; unmatched junction nucleotides: 3. CDR3 region: CSVKGAYTEAFF. The CDR3 nucleotides read TGCAGCGTTAAGGGGGCCTACACTGAAGCTTTCTTT.

This clonotype was seen more than once but under ten times. This chain connects TRBV7-2 to TRBJ2-3; D is unclear. Trimming removed 4 bases from V and 1 base from J, with 9 bases in between. The germline V gene encodes CDR1 SGHTA and CDR2 FQGNSA. The CDR3 runs 14 residues. DNA of the CDR3: TGTGCCAGCAGCTCGAACGGGCGCACAGATACGCAGTATTTT. Translated, it gives CASSSNGRTDTQYF.

In its sample, this clonotype was seen many times. V and J are TRBV20-1 and TRBJ1-4; 9 bases agree with TRBD1. There are 14 residues in the CDR3. CDR1 DFQATT and CDR2 SNEGSKA come from the germline V gene (reference sequence). The V gene end was trimmed by 3 bases and the J gene end by 7 bases; junction bases not matched to a gene: 6. The CDR3 DNA reads as TGCAGTGCTAGGGTGACAGGGGGGGGTGAAAAACTGTTTTTT. Translating gives CSARVTGGGEKLFF.

This sequence joins TRBV4-2 and TRBJ1-2, with D hard to call. Trimming removed 1 base from V and 3 bases from J, with 9 bases in between. The CDR3 is made up of 14 amino acids. Germline V gene lookup returns CDR1 LGHNA and CDR2 YNFKEQ. The CDR3 is CASSQVADYYGYTF. The CDR3 bases are TGTGCCAGCAGCCAAGTCGCAGATTACTATGGCTACACCTTC.

This clonotype was picked up a small number of times. The chain combines TRBV7-9 with TRBJ1-2, with a possible D match to TRBD1 (5 bases). The CDR3 has 13 residues. The germline gives CDR1 SEHNR, CDR2 FQNEAQ (reference sequence). The germline V and J ends were trimmed by 4 bases and 5 bases, with 11 bases remaining between them. Here the CDR3 reads CASSSQEFYGYTF. In DNA, the CDR3 is TGTGCCAGCAGCTCACAGGAGTTTTATGGCTACACCTTC.

In this sample, this clonotype turned up a few times. The chain recombines TRBV7-8 with TRBJ2-3; 13 nucleotides line up with TRBD2. The length of the CDR3 is 17 residues. V gave up 5 bases and J gave up 1 base; unmatched junction bases: 6. Germline-derived CDR1 and CDR2 are SGHVS and FQNEAQ. The CDR3 is CASSTGLAGDRTDTQYF. The CDR3 nucleotides read TGTGCCAGCAGCACAGGACTAGCGGGAGATCGCACAGATACGCAGTATTTT. The full variable domain, completed using reference TRBV7-8 and TRBJ2-3, is GAGVSQSPRYKVAKRGQDVALRCDPISGHVSLFWYQQALGQGPEFLTYFQNEAQLDKSGLPSDRFFAERPEGSVSTLKIQRTQQEDSAVYLCASSTGLAGDRTDTQYFGPGTRLTVL.

This clonotype occurred a few times. The chain is built from TRBV20-1 and TRBJ2-1, with TRBD2 matching 11 bases. Germline CDR1 and CDR2: DFQATT and SNEGSKA (reference sequence). J was trimmed by 6 bases and V by 3 bases; bases with no gene match: 7. The CDR3 is 15 amino acids. Here the CDR3 DNA reads TGCAGTGCTAGTGCTTTACTAGCGGGAGTCAATGAGCAGTTCTTC. Amino acid sequence: CSASALLAGVNEQFF.

This clonotype has more than one count but fewer than ten. The V gene is TRBV20-1, the J gene TRBJ2-1, with 10 bases matching TRBD2. This CDR3 is built from 16 residues. The V gene's germline CDR1 is DFQATT and CDR2 SNEGSKA (reference sequence). Trimming at V came to 6 bases and at J to 2 bases, leaving 10 bases not matched to a gene. The CDR3: CSASPLAGVPYNEQFF. The CDR3 region has the DNA TGCAGTGCGAGCCCTCTAGCGGGAGTTCCCTACAATGAGCAGTTCTTC.

This clonotype was detected a few times. Here the CDR3 DNA reads TGTGCCAGCAGCCAATTCCTAGCGGACCCGCCAGATACGCAGTATTTT. Residues: CASSQFLADPPDTQYF. The chain is built from TRBV16 and TRBJ2-3; 7 positions agree with TRBD2. The CDR3 has 16 amino acids. Germline trimming cut 1 base from V and 4 bases from J; bases unmatched to any gene: 8. The germline gives CDR1 KGHSY, CDR2 FQNENV.

The rearrangement uses TRBV27 and TRBJ2-2; TRBD1 is a possible D gene (5 bases). The V and J ends lost 6 bases and 6 bases respectively, with 14 bases between them. CDR1 is MNHEY, CDR2 SMNVEV, per germline (reference sequence). The CDR3 is 14 amino acids. CDR3 loop: CASRLQVSPGELFF. In nucleotides, the CDR3 is TGTGCCAGCAGACTACAGGTATCACCCGGGGAGCTGTTTTTT.

The chain has TRBV20-1 and TRBJ2-5; possible D gene TRBD1, 6 bases. The CDR3 spans 13 residues. CDR1 and CDR2 from the germline V gene are DFQATT and SNEGSKA (reference sequence). Trimming took 2 bases from V and 3 from J, leaving 10 bases between them. CDR3 sequence (DNA): TGCAGTGCTAGAACCGGGACAAAAGAGACCCAGTACTTC. Its protein is CSARTGTKETQYF.

The sample holds many counts of this clonotype. This chain connects TRBV6-1 to TRBJ2-5; D ambiguous. This CDR3 spans 13 amino acids. CDR1 is MNHNS, CDR2 SASEGT, per germline. Trimming stripped 5 bases from V and 2 bases from J, with 9 bases between. The CDR3 spells CASSIYGQETQYF. CDR3 in DNA: TGTGCCAGCAGTATCTACGGTCAAGAGACCCAGTACTTC.

Ten or more counts support this clonotype. V usage is TRBV7-6 and J usage is TRBJ2-2, with D possibly matching TRBD1 (6 bases). The CDR3 consists of 17 residues. Trimming took 0 bases from V and 4 from J, leaving 15 bases between them. The germline V gene has CDR1 SGHVS and CDR2 FNYEAQ. The CDR3 DNA reads as TGTGCCAGCAGCTTAGCGCCGACAGGATCCCTCACCGGGGAGCTGTTTTTT. Its protein product is CASSLAPTGSLTGELFF.